The TCR beta chain described here comes from a study of shared clonotypes between healthy human individuals. Study background: Donors consisted of a couple of women and a few men between 18 and 49. Each donor's CD4 naive and CD4 memory cells filled three plates apiece, CD8 naive two, and CD8 memory one.

V trimming: 1 base; J trimming: 4 bases; junction bases outside the gene matches: 11. The germline V gene has CDR1 SGHNT and CDR2 YYREEE (reference sequence). The CDR3 is made up of 16 amino acids. Evenly divided among several immunoSEQ plates was the genomic DNA of each subset. The assay was immunoSEQ multiplex PCR, and TCRdb's table has in-frame clones only and misses some. The sample has 2 million to 2.5 million clones, just over 90% seen once. V usage is TRBV5-4 and J usage is TRBJ2-7; 7 positions agree with TRBD1. Material: naive CD4+ T cells from PBMCs. Stated subset: CD45RA+ positively selected. The clonotype was recovered from a man in his late teens or twenties in good health. Some clones in this sample may be carry-over from other donors' samples. The CDR3 region has the DNA TGTGCCAGCAGCTTGCCCAGACAGGGAGAGAGGTACGAGCAGTACTTC. Translated: CASSLPRQGERYEQYF.